The 30 T cell receptor beta chains below all came from one sample that was sequenced in a study of T cells in Graves' hyperthyroidism and ophthalmopathy. The source material, RNA transcripts, was used to amplify TCR beta CDR3 regions. The HTBI primer set served for first-round RT-PCR of the TCR CDR3. TCRdb re-called the multiplex PCR reads with MiXCR, one entry per CDR3 protein. The sample holds some 720,000 distinct CDR3 sequences, 16% seen once. Sequencing input: blood. These receptor sequences come from a man between 18 and 29 years old with Graves' hyperthyroidism.

This clonotype occurred many times. The CDR3 spells CASSSWGSGSSHRYEQYF. CDR3 sequence (DNA): TGTGCCAGCAGCTCCTGGGGCAGCGGGAGTTCTCATCGCTACGAGCAGTACTTC. This chain uses TRBV11-2 with TRBJ2-7, with 8 bases aligning to TRBD2. This CDR3 is 18 amino acids long. Per the germline V gene, CDR1 is SGHAT and CDR2 is FQNNGV. Trimming at V came to 4 bases and at J to 3 bases, leaving 17 bases not matched to a gene.

This clonotype was seen a few times. The chain recombines TRBV11-3 with TRBJ2-7; D uncertain. Germline loops: CDR1 SGHNT, CDR2 YENEEA. This CDR3 has 15 residues. The ends were cut back, 3 bases at V and 1 base at J, with 13 bases in the middle. The CDR3 nucleotides are TGTGCCAGCAGCTTGACAAAGTGGTTATCCTACGAGCAGTACTTC. Protein sequence: CASSLTKWLSYEQYF.

This clonotype was observed a few times. J is TRBJ2-2 and V is TRBV7-8; D uncertain. Germline V gene data show CDR1 as SGHVS and CDR2 as FQNEAQ. The V gene lost 5 bases and the J gene lost 0 bases, with 10 bases spanning the gap. The CDR3 runs to 15 residues. CDR3 in amino acids: CASSPREANTGELFF. The DNA of the CDR3 is TGTGCCAGCAGCCCTAGAGAGGCGAACACCGGGGAGCTGTTTTTT. The full variable domain, with the rest looked up from reference TRBV7-8 and TRBJ2-2, is GAGVSQSPRYKVAKRGQDVALRCDPISGHVSLFWYQQALGQGPEFLTYFQNEAQLDKSGLPSDRFFAERPEGSVSTLKIQRTQQEDSAVYLCASSPREANTGELFFGEGSRLTVL.

This clonotype was detected ten times or more. The chain employs TRBV6-2 or TRBV6-3 and TRBJ1-1; D gene unclear. The CDR3 is made up of 13 amino acids. Looked up from germline, CDR1 is MNHEY and CDR2 is SVGEGT. V lost 3 bases, J lost 6 bases, and 11 bases lay in between. CDR3 sequence: CASSYTIRAEAFF. The CDR3 DNA follows: TGTGCCAGCAGTTATACAATCCGAGCTGAAGCTTTCTTT.

The J gene is TRBJ2-6, the V gene TRBV20-1; D call uncertain. Germline CDR1 reads DFQATT; CDR2 reads SNEGSKA (reference sequence). The CDR3 is 16 residues long. Trimming stripped 2 bases from V and 1 base from J, with 12 bases between. The CDR3 loop is CSARRTLPSGANVLTF. Written as DNA, the CDR3 is TGCAGTGCTAGAAGGACGCTGCCTTCTGGGGCCAACGTCCTGACTTTC.

The J gene is TRBJ2-2, the V gene TRBV18, with D perhaps given as TRBD1 or TRBD2 (5 bases each). With 2 bases removed from V and 7 bases from J, the gap between germline ends came to 11 bases. The CDR3 covers 14 residues. Per germline, CDR1 KGHSH and CDR2 LQKENI. The CDR3 DNA reads TGTGCCAGCTCACCAGCCGGGACCGACGGGGAGCTGTTTTTT. Its translation is CASSPAGTDGELFF. The full variable domain, in which reference TRBV18 and TRBJ2-2 provide the parts outside the CDR3, is NAGVMQNPRHLVRRRGQEARLRCSPMKGHSHVYWYRQLPEEGLKFMVYLQKENIIDESGMPKERFSAEFPKEGPSILRIQQVVRGDSAAYFCASSPAGTDGELFFGEGSRLTVL.

The rearrangement joins TRBV20-1 to TRBJ2-2; D remains unclear. CDR1 and CDR2 (germline): DFQATT, SNEGSKA (reference sequence). The CDR3 spans 14 residues. With 3 bases removed from V and 2 bases from J, the gap between germline ends came to 10 bases. This CDR3 reads CSASGYTNTGELFF. CDR3 in DNA: TGCAGTGCTAGTGGCTACACTAACACCGGGGAGCTGTTTTTT.

V usage is TRBV4-1 and J usage is TRBJ2-2, with 7 bases matching TRBD2. The CDR3 spans 17 residues. Germline CDR1 is MGHRA and CDR2 is YSYEKL. V lost 1 base, J lost 4 bases, and 9 bases stayed unmatched. CDR3 sequence reads: CASSQGWAGVGTGELFF. The CDR3 DNA sequence: TGCGCCAGCAGCCAAGGGTGGGCGGGAGTTGGCACCGGGGAGCTGTTTTTT.

The table lists this clonotype with a few counts. CDR3 in DNA: TGTGCCAGCAGCCAGACAGCCCGGTTTGGGGCCCTCCACTTT. Its translation is CASSQTARFGALHF. The gene calls are TRBV7-3 and TRBJ1-6; D may be TRBD1 (5 bases). The germline V gene encodes CDR1 SGHTA and CDR2 FQGTGA. The CDR3 has 14 amino acids. V was clipped by 5 bases and J by 14 bases, with 19 bases between them. The full variable domain, completed using reference TRBV7-3 and TRBJ1-6, is GAGVSQTPSNKVTEKGKYVELRCDPISGHTALYWYRQSLGQGPEFLIYFQGTGAADDSGLPNDRFFAVRPEGSVSTLKIQRTERGDSAVYLCASSQTARFGALHFGNGTRLTVT.

This clonotype was counted ten times or more. The gene calls are TRBV7-9 and TRBJ1-4; D uncertain. This CDR3 is 12 amino acids long. CDR1 SEHNR and CDR2 FQNEAQ come from the germline V gene (reference sequence). Trimming took off 8 bases at V and 5 bases at J, with 9 bases between the two ends. In nucleotides, the CDR3 is TGTGCCAGCGGCGTAACAAATGAAAAACTGTTTTTT. This encodes CASGVTNEKLFF.

This clonotype was recorded many times. The chain combines TRBV12-3 or TRBV12-4 with TRBJ1-5; D is perhaps TRBD1 (6 bases). The CDR3 contains 15 residues. V dropped 7 bases and J dropped 1 base, with 14 bases sitting between them. This CDR3 is CASTPDRRSNQPQHF. The CDR3, as DNA: TGTGCCAGCACCCCGGACAGAAGAAGCAATCAGCCCCAGCATTTT.

This clonotype was seen at least ten times. The rearrangement joins TRBV20-1 to TRBJ2-1; 7 nucleotides agree with TRBD2. The germline V gene has CDR1 DFQATT and CDR2 SNEGSKA (reference sequence). V was clipped by 0 bases and J by 2 bases; unmatched bases: 4. The CDR3 extends over 15 amino acids. This chain's CDR3 is CSARDREDPYNEQFF. DNA of the CDR3: TGCAGTGCTAGAGACCGGGAGGACCCCTACAATGAGCAGTTCTTC.

This chain links TRBV6-2 or TRBV6-3 with TRBJ2-3; D is possibly TRBD1 or TRBD2 (5 bases each). Trimming cost V 4 bases and J 3 bases, with 14 bases left between them. The CDR3 spans 15 residues. Germline V lookup: CDR1 MNHEY, CDR2 SVGEGT. The DNA of the CDR3 is TGTGCCAGCAGTTCGTGGGACCGACCTACAGATACGCAGTATTTT. Its protein product is CASSSWDRPTDTQYF.

This clonotype was counted between two and nine times. The J gene is TRBJ2-7, the V gene TRBV20-1; D may be TRBD1 (6 bases). Germline V gene data show CDR1 as DFQATT and CDR2 as SNEGSKA (reference sequence). This CDR3 comprises 13 residues. Trimming left V 1 base short and J 3 bases short, with 10 bases between. This chain's CDR3 is CSARGARGYEQYF. As DNA, the CDR3 is TGCAGTGCTAGAGGGGCCAGGGGCTACGAGCAGTACTTC.

A note on this clonotype: This may come from a read error, since a much larger clone is one base off. The chain links TRBV19 to TRBJ1-1; D call uncertain. The CDR3 is 15 residues long. V was pared by 4 bases and J by 1 base, with 13 bases between. The germline V gene encodes CDR1 LNHDA and CDR2 SQIVND (reference sequence). The CDR3 sequence: CASSTTVAANTEAFF. In DNA, the CDR3 is TGTGCCAGTAGTACCACAGTGGCGGCGAACACTGAAGCTTTCTTT.

V gene TRBV7-9 combines with J gene TRBJ1-1; D possibly corresponds to TRBD1 (6 bases). Trimming removed 5 bases from V and 4 bases from J, with 14 bases in between. This CDR3 is built from 14 residues. From germline, CDR1 is SEHNR and CDR2 FQNEAQ (reference sequence). Here the CDR3 DNA reads TGTGCCAGCAGCCTAACAGGGTCCCCCACTGAAGCTTTCTTT. This translates into CASSLTGSPTEAFF.

This clonotype was seen many times. This sequence joins TRBV15 and TRBJ2-1, with D tentatively TRBD2 (6 bases). Germline loops: CDR1 LNHNV, CDR2 YYDKDF (reference sequence). The V end was cut by 2 bases, the J end by 0 bases, with 14 bases between. The CDR3 totals 17 residues. CDR3 DNA: TGTGCCACCAGCAGAAGGGTACTAGCCAGCTCCTACAATGAGCAGTTCTTC. Translated: CATSRRVLASSYNEQFF.

This clonotype was observed a handful of times. V gene TRBV29-1 combines with J gene TRBJ1-5; D might be TRBD1 (6 bases). The CDR3 runs 13 residues. CDR1 is SQVTM and CDR2 is ANQGSEA in the germline V gene. V was trimmed by 4 bases and J by 10 bases, leaving 17 bases between them. CDR3 protein: CSVAGGRGHPQHF. For the CDR3, the DNA is TGCAGCGTTGCTGGGGGAAGGGGACACCCCCAGCATTTT. Complete variable domain (other parts from reference TRBV29-1 and TRBJ1-5): SAVISQKPSRDICQRGTSLTIQCQVDSQVTMMFWYRQQPGQSLTLIATANQGSEATYESGFVIDKFPISRPNLTFSTLTVSNMSPEDSSIYLCSVAGGRGHPQHFGDGTRLSIL.

The table lists this clonotype with many counts. This chain joins TRBV11-3 and TRBJ2-3, with D perhaps TRBD1 (6 bases). The CDR3 is made up of 13 amino acids. V was cut by 0 bases and J by 8 bases, with 9 bases left in between. The germline gives CDR1 SGHNT, CDR2 YENEEA. The chain's CDR3 is CASSLDQGSTQYF. DNA for the CDR3: TGTGCCAGCAGCTTAGACCAGGGGTCTACGCAGTATTTT. Full variable domain (outside the CDR3, taken from reference TRBV11-3 and TRBJ2-3): EAGVVQSPRYKIIEKKQPVAFWCNPISGHNTLYWYLQNLGQGPELLIRYENEEAVDDSQLPKDRFSAERLKGVDSTLKIQPAELGDSAVYLCASSLDQGSTQYFGPGTRLTVL.

In its sample, this clonotype was seen once. The V gene is TRBV11-3, the J gene TRBJ2-3; TRBD2 might be the D (6 bases). V was shortened by 5 bases and J by 5 bases, with 20 bases between the two germline ends. The CDR3 has 16 residues. Germline V gene sequence: CDR1 SGHNT, CDR2 YENEEA. Here the CDR3 reads CASSHAPGERGDTQYF. In DNA form, the CDR3 reads TGTGCCAGCAGCCATGCCCCGGGGGAGAGAGGAGATACGCAGTATTTT.

This clonotype was found many times. The rearrangement links TRBV7-3 to TRBJ2-3; 7 bases are shared with TRBD2. V lost 6 bases and J lost 5; bases outside the gene matches: 8. This CDR3 contains 14 residues. Germline V lookup: CDR1 SGHTA, CDR2 FQGTGA. The CDR3 bases are TGTGCCAGCAGTCAAAGACTAGCCGGAGATACGCAGTATTTT. The encoded protein is CASSQRLAGDTQYF.

There are many counts of this clonotype. This chain links TRBV12-3 or TRBV12-4 with TRBJ1-1; no definite D call. This CDR3 is 15 amino acids long. V lost 3 bases and J lost 4, with 15 bases in between. CDR3 sequence reads: CASSLRGGWITEAFF. As DNA, the CDR3 is TGTGCCAGCAGTTTGCGGGGAGGGTGGATCACTGAAGCTTTCTTT.

This clonotype showed up just a few times. The chain is built from TRBV3-1 and TRBJ2-1, with 7 bases lining up with TRBD2. V lost 1 base to trimming and J lost 6 bases; unmatched junction nucleotides: 9. Germline loops: CDR1 LGHDT, CDR2 YNNKEL (reference sequence). The CDR3 has 16 residues. The CDR3 sequence: CASSQGREAGVNEQFF. The DNA of the CDR3 is TGTGCCAGCAGCCAAGGCCGAGAGGCGGGAGTCAATGAGCAGTTCTTC.

This clonotype was seen repeatedly, ten times or more. The chain is built from TRBV20-1 and TRBJ2-7, with a possible D match to TRBD2 (5 bases). V lost 8 bases and J 3 bases, leaving 11 bases between the germline ends. The CDR3 has 11 amino acids. The germline V gene encodes CDR1 DFQATT and CDR2 SNEGSKA (reference sequence). As DNA, the CDR3 is TGCAGTTCAGTCGGGGACTACGAGCAGTACTTC. It specifies CSSVGDYEQYF.

This clonotype was counted many times. The rearrangement uses TRBV29-1 and TRBJ2-7, with 8 bases fitting TRBD2. Germline CDR1 and CDR2: SQVTM and ANQGSEA. The CDR3 totals 13 residues. V was pared by 7 bases and J by 3 bases, with 8 bases of the junction left unmatched. The CDR3 DNA follows: TGCAGCGCCGAGGGAACTAGCGGCTACGAGCAGTACTTC. Translation gives CSAEGTSGYEQYF.

This clonotype occurred many times. The V gene is TRBV5-5, the J gene TRBJ2-3, with TRBD2 identical over 7 bases. Germline CDR1 reads SGHKS; CDR2 reads YYEKEE (reference sequence). The CDR3 length is 18 residues. The V and J ends lost 4 bases and 0 bases, in that order; junction bases with no gene match: 14. The chain's CDR3 is CASSQRYALAASTDTQYF. The CDR3 coding sequence is TGTGCCAGCAGCCAGAGATACGCTCTAGCGGCTAGCACAGATACGCAGTATTTT.

The DNA for the CDR3 is TGTGCCAGCAGTTTAGGTCCGGGTTCGAACTATGGCTACACCTTC. This encodes CASSLGPGSNYGYTF. The V and J genes are TRBV27 and TRBJ1-2; D gene uncertain. V gave up 2 bases and J gave up 2 bases, with 12 bases separating them. The germline V gene has CDR1 MNHEY and CDR2 SMNVEV (reference sequence). This CDR3 contains 15 residues.

This clonotype was found many times. This chain links TRBV28 with TRBJ1-5, with D perhaps matching TRBD1 (6 bases). V was pared by 1 base and J by 4 bases, with 11 bases between. The germline CDR1 and CDR2 sequences are MDHEN and SYDVKM. The CDR3 sequence is 15 residues long. The CDR3 nucleotides are TGTGCCAGCAGTTTATCAGGGGCGGTAAATCAGCCCCAGCATTTT. It codes for CASSLSGAVNQPQHF.

The rearrangement joins TRBV6-6 to TRBJ2-1; 10 nucleotides match TRBD1. The CDR3 length is 16 residues. Losses at the gene ends were 0 bases for V and 6 bases for J; bases not matched to a gene: 5. Germline V gene sequence: CDR1 MNHNY, CDR2 SVGAGI (reference sequence). The DNA for the CDR3 is TGTGCCAGCAGTTACTCGGACAGGGGGGGAGGCAATGAGCAGTTCTTC. The encoded protein is CASSYSDRGGGNEQFF.

This clonotype turned up a few times. This chain connects TRBV6-2 or TRBV6-3 to TRBJ2-2; a weak D match, TRBD2 (7 bases). Germline CDR1 and CDR2: MNHEY and SVGEGT. The CDR3 spans 15 residues. The V and J ends lost 10 bases and 5 bases respectively, with 20 bases between them. CDR3 sequence (DNA): TGTGCCACCCGCCGGGGGGCACTGTGGACCGGGGAGCTGTTTTTT. It codes for CATRRGALWTGELFF.